These T cell receptor beta chains were read from a single sample in a study of blood T cell repertoires in COVID-19. The table came from immunoSEQ multiplex PCR; TCRdb's copy has only in-frame clones and leaves some out. The table shows roughly 160,000 clones, with about 88% occurring only once. Sequenced sample: peripheral blood. These receptors were obtained from a woman in her forties or fifties with COVID-19, enrolled during active disease. CDR3s include the opening cysteine and the closing phenylalanine or tryptophan. D genes are given only for firm matches. Clone size is stated in some rows and not others, as once, few, many or a class when expanded.

TRBJ2-1,TRBD1,TRBV28,-,CASSYHWDRGPEQFF,TGTGCCAGCAGTTACCACTGGGACAGGGGGCCTGAGCAGTTCTTC
TRBJ1-1,-,TRBV4-1,-,CASSQDGIGASEAFF,TGCGCCAGCAGCCAAGATGGGATTGGGGCGTCTGAAGCTTTCTTT
TRBJ1-5,-,TRBV7-2,-,CASSLAPTGNQPQHF,TGTGCCAGCAGCTTAGCCCCGACGGGGAATCAGCCCCAGCATTTT
TRBJ2-5,TRBD1,TRBV4-1,-,CASSQDQSRGQETQYF,TGCGCCAGCAGCCAAGATCAGAGCAGGGGGCAAGAGACCCAGTACTTC
TRBJ1-1,-,TRBV11-2,-,CASSGGGVNLDEAFF,TGTGCCAGCAGCGGGGGGGGAGTGAATTTAGATGAAGCTTTCTTT
TRBJ2-6,TRBD1,TRBV5-4,few,CASSGEQGAVPLGANVLTF,TGTGCCAGCAGCGGTGAACAGGGGGCGGTACCCCTTGGGGCCAACGTCCTGACTTTC
TRBJ2-4,-,TRBV27,-,CASRPWGGLAKNIQYF,TGTGCCAGCAGGCCCTGGGGGGGCCTAGCCAAAAACATTCAGTACTTC
TRBJ1-6,-,TRBV6-1,-,CASSEASSYNSPLHF,TGTGCCAGCAGTGAAGCCAGCTCCTATAATTCACCCCTCCACTTT
TRBJ1-4,-,TRBV29-1,-,CSVEEYGEGEKLFF,TGCAGCGTTGAAGAGTACGGCGAGGGAGAAAAACTGTTTTTT
TRBJ2-1,TRBD2,TRBV3-1/TRBV3-2,-,CASSQGSGGAEQFF,TGTGCCAGCAGCCAAGGTAGCGGGGGTGCTGAGCAGTTCTTC
TRBJ2-5,TRBD2,TRBV7-9,few,CASSLGSLAGASSQETQYF,TGTGCCAGCAGCTTAGGATCGCTAGCGGGGGCCTCAAGCCAAGAGACCCAGTACTTC
TRBJ1-4,-,TRBV9,-,CASSVGGGGFNEKLFF,TGTGCCAGCAGCGTTGGGGGAGGTGGATTTAATGAAAAACTGTTTTTT
TRBJ1-1,-,TRBV18,-,CASSPRQENTEAFF,TGTGCCAGCTCTCCTAGACAGGAGAACACTGAAGCTTTCTTT
TRBJ1-1,-,TRBV11-2,-,CASSPGQGSTEAFF,TGTGCCAGCAGCCCTGGTCAGGGGTCCACTGAAGCTTTCTTT
TRBJ2-1,TRBD2,TRBV7-3,-,CASSSPLAGDYGEQFF,TGTGCCAGCAGCTCCCCACTAGCGGGGGACTACGGTGAGCAGTTCTTC
TRBJ1-1,-,TRBV30,few,CAWSGGLRGTEAFF,TGTGCCTGGAGTGGCGGGCTCAGAGGCACTGAAGCTTTCTTT
TRBJ2-5,TRBD2,TRBV11-2,-,CASSLVGTSGGQGETQYF,TGTGCCAGCAGCTTAGTTGGGACTAGCGGGGGCCAGGGGGAGACCCAGTACTTC
TRBJ1-1,-,TRBV6-6,-,CASSPPRRGGYTEAFF,TGTGCCAGCAGTCCCCCGCGGAGGGGGGGGTACACTGAAGCTTTCTTT
TRBJ2-7,TRBD1,TRBV29-1,-,CSVEMRQGGGEQYF,TGCAGCGTTGAAATGAGACAGGGGGGTGGCGAGCAGTACTTC
TRBJ2-2,-,TRBV4-3,once,CASSQDRGGATGELFF,TGCGCCAGCAGCCAAGATCGTGGGGGGGCCACCGGGGAGCTGTTTTTT
TRBJ2-2,TRBD1,TRBV7-8,-,CASIGTGGVTGELFF,TGTGCCAGCATCGGGACAGGGGGAGTCACCGGGGAGCTGTTTTTT
TRBJ1-5,TRBD1,TRBV7-8,once,CASSLLGTGAIQPQHF,TGTGCCAGCAGCCTACTCGGGACAGGGGCTATTCAGCCCCAGCATTTT
TRBJ2-1,-,TRBV9,-,CASSVGAMGAHEQFF,TGTGCCAGCAGCGTAGGTGCTATGGGGGCCCATGAGCAGTTCTTC
TRBJ2-3,TRBD2,TRBV5-4,-,CASSFAAGTSGGVGTQYF,TGTGCCAGCAGCTTCGCTGCCGGGACTAGCGGGGGGGTCGGTACGCAGTATTTT
TRBJ2-7,-,TRBV4-1,many,CASSQKHGSYEQYF,TGCGCCAGCAGCCAGAAACATGGCTCCTACGAGCAGTACTTC
TRBJ2-5,TRBD2,TRBV4-1,few,CASSPMTSGAQETQYF,TGCGCCAGCAGCCCCATGACTAGCGGAGCGCAAGAGACCCAGTACTTC
TRBJ2-1,TRBD2,TRBV9,-,CASSSRLAGVYNEQFF,TGTGCCAGCAGCTCCCGACTAGCGGGGGTCTACAATGAGCAGTTCTTC
TRBJ1-2,-,TRBV3-1/TRBV3-2,-,CASSQRGGRGYTF,TGTGCCAGCAGCCAACGGGGGGGTAGGGGCTACACCTTC
TRBJ1-2,-,TRBV28,-,CASSLGGSPYGYTF,TGTGCCAGCAGTTTAGGGGGGAGCCCTTATGGCTACACCTTC
TRBJ2-1,-,TRBV11-2,-,CASSLDSEQFF,TGTGCCAGCAGCTTAGATAGCGAGCAGTTCTTC
TRBJ1-4,-,TRBV5-4,-,CASSLGGVEGEKLFF,TGTGCCAGCAGCTTGGGAGGGGTGGAGGGTGAAAAACTGTTTTTT
TRBJ2-1,-,TRBV21-1,-,CASSSRGRAANEQFF,TGTGCCAGCAGCTCGCGGGGTAGGGCGGCCAATGAGCAGTTCTTC
TRBJ2-7,TRBD1,TRBV28,-,CASSYSTGTYEQYF,TGTGCCAGCAGTTACTCGACAGGGACCTACGAGCAGTACTTC
TRBJ1-1,TRBD1,TRBV10-2,-,CASRPDRDTEAFF,TGCGCCAGCAGACCGGACAGGGACACTGAAGCTTTCTTT
TRBJ1-4,-,TRBV30,-,CAWSGIAGAGEKLFF,TGTGCCTGGAGTGGAATTGCGGGGGCTGGTGAAAAACTGTTTTTT
TRBJ1-1,-,TRBV5-6,-,CASSLAWNTEAFF,TGTGCCAGCAGCTTGGCCTGGAACACTGAAGCTTTCTTT
TRBJ2-7,TRBD1,TRBV24-1,-,CATRRGQGTYEQYF,TGTGCCACCCGGAGGGGACAGGGCACGTACGAGCAGTACTTC
TRBJ1-2,TRBD1,TRBV7-9,-,CASSFDGTETYGYTF,TGTGCCAGCAGCTTTGACGGGACAGAGACCTATGGCTACACCTTC
TRBJ1-5,-,TRBV19,-,CASSIGQSNQPQHF,TGTGCCAGTAGTATTGGTCAGAGCAATCAGCCCCAGCATTTT
TRBJ1-6,TRBD1,TRBV2,-,CASRGTEYSPLHF,TGTGCCAGCAGAGGGACAGAGTATTCACCCCTCCACTTT
TRBJ2-3,TRBD1,TRBV5-1,-,CASSLAGTGATDTQYF,TGCGCCAGCAGCTTGGCCGGGACAGGGGCCACAGATACGCAGTATTTT
TRBJ2-6,-,TRBV9,-,CASSVERGSGANVLTF,TGTGCCAGCAGCGTAGAGAGAGGCTCTGGGGCCAACGTCCTGACTTTC
TRBJ2-6,-,TRBV4-3,once,CASSQVLQSGANVLTF,TGCGCCAGCAGCCAAGTTTTGCAGTCTGGGGCCAACGTCCTGACTTTC
TRBJ2-5,TRBD1,TRBV19,-,CASRPGQGGETQYF,TGTGCCAGTAGACCGGGACAGGGGGGAGAGACCCAGTACTTC
TRBJ1-3,TRBD1,TRBV9,once,CASSVAGTGGNTIYF,TGTGCCAGCAGCGTAGCCGGGACAGGGGGCAACACCATATATTTT